This T cell receptor (beta chain) was identified in a study of neurological immune-mediated disorders. The study, taken as a whole, reports: The expanded clones of different subjects shared no CDR3 amino acid sequences (suggesting private repertoires in all groups).

This clonotype was seen many times. Its specificity is not known. Losses at the gene ends were 5 bases for V and 1 base for J; bases not matched to a gene: 2. Germline lookup yields CDR1 SEHNR and CDR2 FQNEAQ (reference sequence). The CDR3 runs 15 residues. TCRdb analysed the 5' RACE reads with MiXCR anew, one entry per CDR3 protein. Found here are roughly 60,000 distinct CDR3 sequences, roughly 10% of them singletons; the top ten hold roughly an eighth. Stated time point: longitudinal time-point 2. The genes are TRBV7-9 and TRBJ2-2; 9 bases agree with TRBD1. This TCR was sampled from a man in his thirties or forties in good health. Specimen: PBMCs. The CDR3 DNA follows: TGTGCCAGCAGCCGACAGGGGGGGAACACCGGGGAGCTGTTTTTT. Translating gives CASSRQGGNTGELFF.